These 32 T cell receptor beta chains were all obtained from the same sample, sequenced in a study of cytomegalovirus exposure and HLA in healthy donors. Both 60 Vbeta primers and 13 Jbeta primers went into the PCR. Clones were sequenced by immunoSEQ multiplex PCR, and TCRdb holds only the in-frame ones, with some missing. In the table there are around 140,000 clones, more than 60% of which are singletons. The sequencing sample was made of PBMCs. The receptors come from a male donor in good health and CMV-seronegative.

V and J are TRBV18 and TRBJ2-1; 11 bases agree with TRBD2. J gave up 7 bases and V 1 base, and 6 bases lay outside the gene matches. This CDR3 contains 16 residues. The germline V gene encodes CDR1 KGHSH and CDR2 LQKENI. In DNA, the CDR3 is TGTGCCAGCTCACCACAACTAGCGGGGGTTCGGAATGAGCAGTTCTTC. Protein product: CASSPQLAGVRNEQFF.

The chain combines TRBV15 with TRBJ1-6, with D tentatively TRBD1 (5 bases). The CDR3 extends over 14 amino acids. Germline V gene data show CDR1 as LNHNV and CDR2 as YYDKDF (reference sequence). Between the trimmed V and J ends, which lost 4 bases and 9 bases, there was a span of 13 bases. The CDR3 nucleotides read TGTGCCACCAGCAACCGGGACGGGGGTTCACCCCTCCACTTT. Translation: CATSNRDGGSPLHF.

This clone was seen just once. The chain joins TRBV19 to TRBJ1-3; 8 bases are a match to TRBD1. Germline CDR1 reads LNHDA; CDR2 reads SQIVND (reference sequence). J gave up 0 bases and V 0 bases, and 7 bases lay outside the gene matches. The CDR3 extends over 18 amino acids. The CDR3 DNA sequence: TGTGCCAGTAGTATAGACGGGACAGGATCCAGCTCTGGAAACACCATATATTTT. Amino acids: CASSIDGTGSSSGNTIYF.

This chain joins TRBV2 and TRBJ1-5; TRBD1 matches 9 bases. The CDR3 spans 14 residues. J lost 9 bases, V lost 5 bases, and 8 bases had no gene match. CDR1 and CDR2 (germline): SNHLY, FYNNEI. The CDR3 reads CASSRGQGEGPQHF. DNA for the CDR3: TGTGCCAGCAGTAGGGGACAGGGCGAAGGGCCCCAGCATTTT.

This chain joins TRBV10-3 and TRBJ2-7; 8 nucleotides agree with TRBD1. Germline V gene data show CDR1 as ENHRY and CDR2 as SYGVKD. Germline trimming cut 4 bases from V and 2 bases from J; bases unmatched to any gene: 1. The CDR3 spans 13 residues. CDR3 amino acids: CAISVTGAYEQYF. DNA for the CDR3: TGTGCCATCAGTGTGACAGGGGCCTACGAGCAGTACTTC.

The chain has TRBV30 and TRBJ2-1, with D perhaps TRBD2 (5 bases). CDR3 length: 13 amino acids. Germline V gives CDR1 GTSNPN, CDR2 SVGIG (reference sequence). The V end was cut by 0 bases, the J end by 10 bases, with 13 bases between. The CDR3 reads CAWSVSGMGEQFF. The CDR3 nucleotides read TGTGCCTGGAGTGTTTCCGGGATGGGGGAGCAGTTCTTC. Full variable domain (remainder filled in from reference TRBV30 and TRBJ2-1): SQTIHQWPATLVQPVGSPLSLECTVEGTSNPNLYWYRQAAGRGLQLLFYSVGIGQISSEVPQNLSASRPQDRQFILSSKKLLLSDSGFYLCAWSVSGMGEQFFGPGTRLTVL.

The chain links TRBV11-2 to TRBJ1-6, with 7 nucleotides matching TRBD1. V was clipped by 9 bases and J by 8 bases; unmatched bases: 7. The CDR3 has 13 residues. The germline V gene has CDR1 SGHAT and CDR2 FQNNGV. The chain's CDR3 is CASRAGGHSPLHF. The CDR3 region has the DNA TGTGCCAGTCGAGCAGGGGGTCATTCACCCCTCCACTTT. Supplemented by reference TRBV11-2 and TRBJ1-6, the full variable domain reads EAGVAQSPRYKIIEKRQSVAFWCNPISGHATLYWYQQILGQGPKLLIQFQNNGVVDDSQLPKDRFSAERLKGVDSTLKIQPAKLEDSAVYLCASRAGGHSPLHFGNGTRLTVT.

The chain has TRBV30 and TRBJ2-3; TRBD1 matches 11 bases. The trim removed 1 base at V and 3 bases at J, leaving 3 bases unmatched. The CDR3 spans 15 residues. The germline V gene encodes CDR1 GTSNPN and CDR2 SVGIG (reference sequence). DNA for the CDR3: TGTGCCTGGAGTGCCGGGACAGGGGGAACAGATACGCAGTATTTT. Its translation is CAWSAGTGGTDTQYF.

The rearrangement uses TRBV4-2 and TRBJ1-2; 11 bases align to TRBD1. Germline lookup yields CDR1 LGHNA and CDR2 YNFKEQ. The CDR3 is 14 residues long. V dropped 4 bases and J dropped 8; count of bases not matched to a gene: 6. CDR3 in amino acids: CASSPWTGGVGYTF. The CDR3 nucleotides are TGTGCCAGCAGCCCGTGGACAGGGGGCGTGGGCTACACCTTC.

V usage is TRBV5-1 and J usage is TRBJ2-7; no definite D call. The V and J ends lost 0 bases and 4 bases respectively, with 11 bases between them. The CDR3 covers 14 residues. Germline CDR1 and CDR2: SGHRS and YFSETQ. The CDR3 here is CASSLGQVTYEQYF. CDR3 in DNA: TGCGCCAGCAGCTTGGGACAAGTGACGTACGAGCAGTACTTC. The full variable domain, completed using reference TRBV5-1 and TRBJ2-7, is KAGVTQTPRYLIKTRGQQVTLSCSPISGHRSVSWYQQTPGQGLQFLFEYFSETQRNKGNFPGRFSGRQFSNSRSEMNVSTLELGDSALYLCASSLGQVTYEQYFGPGTRLTVT.

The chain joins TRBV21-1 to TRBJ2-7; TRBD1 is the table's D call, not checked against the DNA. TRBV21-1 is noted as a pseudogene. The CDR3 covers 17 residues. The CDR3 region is CASSKASRVQSPYEQYF. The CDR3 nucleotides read TGTGCCAGCAGCAAAGCGAGCAGGGTCCAATCGCCCTACGAGCAGTACTTC.

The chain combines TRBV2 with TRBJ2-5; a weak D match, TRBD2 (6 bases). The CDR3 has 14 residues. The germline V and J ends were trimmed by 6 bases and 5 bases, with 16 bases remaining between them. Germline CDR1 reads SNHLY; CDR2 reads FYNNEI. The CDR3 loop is CASRGGRGGETQYF. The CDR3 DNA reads TGTGCCAGCAGGGGGGGACGGGGCGGGGAGACCCAGTACTTC.

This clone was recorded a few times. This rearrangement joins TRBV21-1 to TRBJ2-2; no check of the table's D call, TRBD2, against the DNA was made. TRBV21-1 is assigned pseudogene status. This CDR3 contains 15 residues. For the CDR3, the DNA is TGTGCCAGCAGCAAGGGGCGGGACTGCACCGGGGAGCTGTTTTTT. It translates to CASSKGRDCTGELFF.

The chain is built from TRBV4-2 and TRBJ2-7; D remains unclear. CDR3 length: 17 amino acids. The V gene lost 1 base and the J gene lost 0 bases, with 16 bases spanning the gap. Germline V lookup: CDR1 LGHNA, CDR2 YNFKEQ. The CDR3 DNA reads TGTGCCAGCAGCCAAGTGAGGATTGCCGGGTTCTCCTACGAGCAGTACTTC. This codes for CASSQVRIAGFSYEQYF.

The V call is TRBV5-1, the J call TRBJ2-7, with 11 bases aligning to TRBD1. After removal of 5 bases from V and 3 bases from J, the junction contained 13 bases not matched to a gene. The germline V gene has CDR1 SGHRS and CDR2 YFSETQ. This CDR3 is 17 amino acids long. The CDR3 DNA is TGCGCCAGCAGGTTCTTCCCCCCCGGGACAGGGGGCTACGAGCAGTACTTC. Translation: CASRFFPPGTGGYEQYF.

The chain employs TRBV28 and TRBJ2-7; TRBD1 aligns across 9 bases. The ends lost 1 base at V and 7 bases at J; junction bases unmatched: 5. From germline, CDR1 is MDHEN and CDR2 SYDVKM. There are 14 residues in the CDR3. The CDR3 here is CASSLSGTGREQYF. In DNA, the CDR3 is TGTGCCAGCAGTTTATCAGGGACAGGGCGGGAGCAGTACTTC.

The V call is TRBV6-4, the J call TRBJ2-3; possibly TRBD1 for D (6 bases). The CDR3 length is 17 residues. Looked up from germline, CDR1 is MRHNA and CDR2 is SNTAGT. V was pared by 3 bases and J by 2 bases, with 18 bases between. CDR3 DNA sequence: TGTGCCAGCAGTGAATTCGTAGGACAGCTTTTCACAGATACGCAGTATTTT. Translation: CASSEFVGQLFTDTQYF.

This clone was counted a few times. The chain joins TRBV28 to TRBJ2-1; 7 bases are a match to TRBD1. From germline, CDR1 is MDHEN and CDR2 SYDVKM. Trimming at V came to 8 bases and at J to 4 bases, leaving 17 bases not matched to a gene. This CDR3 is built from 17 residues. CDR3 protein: CASFQGMGRGIYNEQFF. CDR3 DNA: TGTGCCAGCTTTCAGGGAATGGGCAGGGGGATTTACAATGAGCAGTTCTTC.

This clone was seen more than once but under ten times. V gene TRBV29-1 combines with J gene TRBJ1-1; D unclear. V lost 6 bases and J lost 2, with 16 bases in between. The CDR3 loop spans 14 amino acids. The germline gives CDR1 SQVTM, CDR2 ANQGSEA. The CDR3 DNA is TGCAGCGTAAACCCGAGGGTTGCCAACACTGAAGCTTTCTTT. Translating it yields CSVNPRVANTEAFF.

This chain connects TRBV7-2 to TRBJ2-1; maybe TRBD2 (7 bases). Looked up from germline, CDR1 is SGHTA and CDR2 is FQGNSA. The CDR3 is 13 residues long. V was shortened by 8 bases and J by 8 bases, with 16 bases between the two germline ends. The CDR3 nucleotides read TGTGCCAGCCGATTTGGGGGGGGCTATGAGCAGTTCTTC. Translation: CASRFGGGYEQFF.

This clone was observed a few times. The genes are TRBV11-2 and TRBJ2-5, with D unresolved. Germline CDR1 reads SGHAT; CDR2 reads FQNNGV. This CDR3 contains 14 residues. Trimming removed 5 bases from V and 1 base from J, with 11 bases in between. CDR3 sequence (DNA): TGTGCCAGCAGCCCCGCAATGAGCCAAGAGACCCAGTACTTC. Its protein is CASSPAMSQETQYF.

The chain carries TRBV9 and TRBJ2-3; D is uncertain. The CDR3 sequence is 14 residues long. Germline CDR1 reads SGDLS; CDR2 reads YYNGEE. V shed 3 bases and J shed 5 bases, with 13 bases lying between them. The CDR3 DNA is TGTGCCAGCAGCGGAAGCCCCCTTCAAGATACGCAGTATTTT. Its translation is CASSGSPLQDTQYF.

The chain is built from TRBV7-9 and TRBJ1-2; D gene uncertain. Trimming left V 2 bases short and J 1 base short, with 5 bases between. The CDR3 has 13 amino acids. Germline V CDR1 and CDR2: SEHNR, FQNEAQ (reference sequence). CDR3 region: CASSLQDNYGYTF. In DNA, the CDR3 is TGTGCCAGCAGCTTACAGGATAACTATGGCTACACCTTC.

This CDR3 is CASKRHIQETQYF. The CDR3 coding sequence is TGTGCCAGCAAAAGACACATCCAAGAGACCCAGTACTTC. The chain joins TRBV6-1 to TRBJ2-5, with D uncertain. The germline V gene has CDR1 MNHNS and CDR2 SASEGT. This CDR3 region has 13 residues. Trimming removed 7 bases at V and 1 base at J, with 10 bases between.

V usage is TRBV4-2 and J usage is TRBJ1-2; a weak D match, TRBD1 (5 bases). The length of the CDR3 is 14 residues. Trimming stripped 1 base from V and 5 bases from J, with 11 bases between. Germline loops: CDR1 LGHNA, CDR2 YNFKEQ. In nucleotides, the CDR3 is TGTGCCAGCAGCCAAGGAGTAGGGGTGTATGGCTACACCTTC. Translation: CASSQGVGVYGYTF.

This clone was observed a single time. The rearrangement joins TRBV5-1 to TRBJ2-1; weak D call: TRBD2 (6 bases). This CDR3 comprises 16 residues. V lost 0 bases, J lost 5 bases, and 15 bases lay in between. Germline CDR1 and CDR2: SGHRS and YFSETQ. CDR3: CASSLVGGLGNNEQFF. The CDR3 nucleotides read TGCGCCAGCAGCTTGGTAGGAGGGCTGGGGAACAATGAGCAGTTCTTC.

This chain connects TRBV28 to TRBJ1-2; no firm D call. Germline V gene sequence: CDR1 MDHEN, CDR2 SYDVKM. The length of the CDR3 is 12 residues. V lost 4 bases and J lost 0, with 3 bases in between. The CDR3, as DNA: TGTGCCAGCAGTTCTTCTAACTATGGCTACACCTTC. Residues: CASSSSNYGYTF.

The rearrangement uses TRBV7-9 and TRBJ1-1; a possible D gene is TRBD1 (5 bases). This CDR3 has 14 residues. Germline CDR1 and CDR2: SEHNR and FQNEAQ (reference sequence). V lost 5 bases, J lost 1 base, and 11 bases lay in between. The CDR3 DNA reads TGTGCCAGCAGCCCTGGCAGGGCGAACACTGAAGCTTTCTTT. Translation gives CASSPGRANTEAFF.

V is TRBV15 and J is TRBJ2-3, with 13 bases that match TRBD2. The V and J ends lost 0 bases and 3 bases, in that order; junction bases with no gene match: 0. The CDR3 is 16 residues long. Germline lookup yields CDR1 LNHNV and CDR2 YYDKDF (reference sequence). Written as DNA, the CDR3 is TGTGCCACCAGCAGAGAACTAGCGGGGGGGACAGATACGCAGTATTTT. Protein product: CATSRELAGGTDTQYF.

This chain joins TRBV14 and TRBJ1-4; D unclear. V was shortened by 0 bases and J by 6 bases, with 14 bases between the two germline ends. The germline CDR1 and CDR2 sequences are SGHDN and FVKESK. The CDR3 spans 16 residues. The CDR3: CASSQDAWMQDEKLFF. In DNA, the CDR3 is TGTGCCAGCAGCCAAGATGCCTGGATGCAGGATGAAAAACTGTTTTTT.

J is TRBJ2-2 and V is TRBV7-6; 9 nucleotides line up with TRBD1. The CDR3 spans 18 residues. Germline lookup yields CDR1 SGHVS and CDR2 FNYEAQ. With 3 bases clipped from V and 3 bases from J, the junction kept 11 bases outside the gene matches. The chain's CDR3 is CASSFTYRGRMDTGELFF. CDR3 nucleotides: TGTGCCAGCAGCTTCACGTACAGGGGGCGCATGGACACCGGGGAGCTGTTTTTT.

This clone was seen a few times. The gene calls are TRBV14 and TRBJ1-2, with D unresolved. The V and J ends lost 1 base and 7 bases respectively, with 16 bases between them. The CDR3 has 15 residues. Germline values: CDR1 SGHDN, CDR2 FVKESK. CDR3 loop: CASSQGPGARRGYTF. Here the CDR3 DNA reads TGTGCCAGCAGCCAAGGTCCGGGAGCAAGGCGTGGCTACACCTTC.